This T cell receptor (beta chain) was captured by sequencing in a study of blood T cell repertoires in COVID-19. About the study: Collection of acute and convalescent COVID-19 samples took place in the United States, Italy and Spain. In each case, the material was cDNA or gDNA derived from T cells, B-cell-depleted T cells, or PBMCs.

Germline-derived CDR1 and CDR2 are LGHDT and YNNKEL (reference sequence). Losses at the gene ends were 1 base for V and 9 bases for J; bases not matched to a gene: 6. The CDR3 has 16 amino acids. This table comes from immunoSEQ multiplex PCR, and its TCRdb copy is limited to in-frame clones, with some not included. This table has about 220,000 clones, roughly four fifths appearing once. The rearrangement joins TRBV3-1 (or the pseudogene TRBV3-2) to TRBJ2-1; 13 bases line up with TRBD2. This TCR was recovered from a woman aged 40 to 55 with active or convalescent COVID-19. The sequenced sample consisted of peripheral blood. CDR3 in amino acids: CASSQGGLAGSGEQFF. In DNA, the CDR3 is TGTGCCAGCAGCCAAGGGGGACTAGCGGGATCGGGTGAGCAGTTCTTC.